The clone carrying this T cell receptor beta chain was found a few times. This CDR3 region has 12 residues. V lost 2 bases to trimming and J lost 0 bases, with 4 bases between them. Germline values: CDR1 SQVTM, CDR2 ANQGSEA. Specified treatment: oral pan-JAK inhibitor, 5-10 mg twice daily. The data derive from a study of CD8+ T cells in alopecia areata. Background on the study: Those treated were given oral tofacitinib at 5 to 10 mg twice daily.

RNA, once extracted, was reverse transcribed into cDNA for use as the sequencing template. TCRdb keeps only in-frame clones here, not all; method: immunoSEQ multiplex PCR. The repertoire holds roughly 120,000 clones, 50% to 75% seen once, with around 30% in the top ten. This specimen consisted of CD8+ T cells sorted from blood, obtained at week 4, from a patient treated with tofacitinib. The TCR originated in a human donor with alopecia areata. The chain is built from TRBV29-1 and TRBJ1-1; D gene ambiguous. The CDR3 spells CSVERLNTEAFF. The CDR3 DNA reads as TGCAGCGTTGAAAGGTTGAACACTGAAGCTTTCTTT.